This T cell receptor (beta chain) was profiled in a study of regulatory T cells in long-lasting Graves disease. Whole-study findings and limits: Newly diagnosed disease favored TRBV20-1 and TRBJ2-1 over persistent disease. New patients shared roughly 1,000 public clonotypes, and persistent patients shared more, with approximately 2,600.

The time point is: persistent/refractory GD, antithyroid drugs over 5 years with positive TRAb. With RNA extracted from PBMCs as input, the TCR library was made. The peripheral blood volume drawn was around 10 milliliters, and it was collected into EDTA tubes. A word on this clonotype: Its specificity is not known. Mismatch with germline at one junction end may stem from a read error.

HTBI primers from iRepertoire and Arm-PCR of CDR3 regions yielded the TCR beta libraries. Each CDR3 protein is one row after TCRdb ran MiXCR on the multiplex PCR reads. Of about 420,000 distinct CDR3 sequences in the sample, about a quarter were seen once. The CDR3 consists of 12 residues. The germline CDR1 and CDR2 sequences are LNHDA and SQIVND (reference sequence). The origin of this receptor is a female donor with Graves disease. V is TRBV19 and J is TRBJ1-2; no definite D call. Specimen: peripheral blood mononuclear cells (PBMCs), collected when the disease was refractory, from a patient treated with antithyroid drugs. The CDR3 nucleotides are TGTGCCTGTAGTAACGAAGGATATGGCTACACCTTC. Its protein product is CACSNEGYGYTF.